The 21 T cell receptor beta chains below all came from one sample that was sequenced in a study of cytomegalovirus exposure and HLA in healthy donors. Use of 60 Vbeta and 13 Jbeta primers characterized the PCR. Some clones are missing from TCRdb's copy, which holds only in-frame ones; the method was immunoSEQ multiplex PCR. The sample records around 150,000 clones, around 83% being singletons. Material: PBMCs. The source of these receptors is a girl aged 2 to 9 in good health and CMV-seropositive.

The rearrangement links TRBV5-1 to TRBJ1-1, with TRBD1 as a possible D gene (5 bases). The V end was cut by 10 bases, the J end by 6 bases, with 22 bases between. The V gene's germline CDR1 is SGHRS and CDR2 YFSETQ. The CDR3 runs to 14 residues. The CDR3 here is CAPSGNRSDPEAFF. In DNA form, the CDR3 reads TGCGCCCCCAGCGGGAACAGGTCCGACCCTGAAGCTTTCTTT.

The chain is built from TRBV10-1 and TRBJ2-1, with 10 positions matching TRBD2. There are 14 residues in the CDR3. The germline V gene has CDR1 WNHNN and CDR2 SYGVQD (reference sequence). The trim removed 9 bases at V and 12 bases at J, leaving 14 bases unmatched. CDR3 region: CARGSGRAFKGQFF. The CDR3 nucleotides are TGCGCCAGAGGAAGCGGGAGGGCCTTCAAAGGGCAGTTCTTC.

This rearrangement joins TRBV7-9 to TRBJ2-1; TRBD2 matches at 8 bases. Germline CDR1 reads SEHNR; CDR2 reads FQNEAQ (reference sequence). Unmatched junction bases numbered 7, after V lost 4 bases and J lost 2 bases. The CDR3 contains 16 residues. The CDR3 spells CASSYTREGPYNEQFF. CDR3 nucleotide sequence: TGTGCCAGCAGCTACACCCGGGAGGGCCCCTACAATGAGCAGTTCTTC.

This clone showed up just once. This chain joins TRBV2 and TRBJ2-1, with D perhaps matching TRBD1 (5 bases). CDR3 size: 15 residues. Germline lookup yields CDR1 SNHLY and CDR2 FYNNEI. Trimming shortened V by 8 bases and J by 0 bases, and 14 bases separated the two germline ends. The CDR3 nucleotides read TGTGCCAGCGGGAAGACAGTCCTCTCCTACAATGAGCAGTTCTTC. Translated, it gives CASGKTVLSYNEQFF.

This chain links TRBV27 with TRBJ2-2, with 7 bases matching TRBD1. Trimming took 4 bases from V and 9 from J; bases not matched to a gene: 2. Germline assignment: CDR1 MNHEY and CDR2 SMNVEV (reference sequence). This CDR3 comprises 12 residues. Written as DNA, the CDR3 is TGTGCCAGCAGTTACAGGGGTCGGGAGCTGTTTTTT. This translates into CASSYRGRELFF.

This clone was observed once. The chain carries TRBV5-1 and TRBJ1-3; D might be TRBD1 (6 bases). This CDR3 spans 16 amino acids. Trimming left V 5 bases short and J 2 bases short, with 17 bases between. Germline values: CDR1 SGHRS, CDR2 YFSETQ. Here the CDR3 DNA reads TGCGCCAGCAGTCGGAATTCAGGGGAACCTGGAAACACCATATATTTT. Amino acids: CASSRNSGEPGNTIYF. Together with reference TRBV5-1 and TRBJ1-3, the CDR3 gives the full variable domain: KAGVTQTPRYLIKTRGQQVTLSCSPISGHRSVSWYQQTPGQGLQFLFEYFSETQRNKGNFPGRFSGRQFSNSRSEMNVSTLELGDSALYLCASSRNSGEPGNTIYFGEGSWLTVV.

The chain links TRBV13 to TRBJ2-2; D possibly corresponds to TRBD1 (5 bases). The CDR3 totals 16 residues. In germline, CDR1 is PRHDT, CDR2 FYEKMQ (reference sequence). Trimming removed 0 bases at V and 1 base at J, with 9 bases between. The CDR3 coding sequence is TGTGCCAGCAGCTTAGGCCTAAGGGGGAACACCGGGGAGCTGTTTTTT. This translates into CASSLGLRGNTGELFF. The entire variable domain, with the rest obtained from reference TRBV13 and TRBJ2-2, is as follows: AAGVIQSPRHLIKEKRETATLKCYPIPRHDTVYWYQQGPGQDPQFLISFYEKMQSDKGSIPDRFSAQQFSDYHSELNMSSLELGDSALYFCASSLGLRGNTGELFFGEGSRLTVL.

The CDR3: CASSLAPGDGYTF. The CDR3 nucleotides are TGTGCCAGCAGCTTAGCTCCCGGGGATGGCTACACCTTC. The gene calls are TRBV7-2 and TRBJ1-2, with unresolved D. Trimming cost V 0 bases and J 6 bases, with 8 bases left between them. The length of the CDR3 is 13 residues. Germline V gene data show CDR1 as SGHTA and CDR2 as FQGNSA.

J is TRBJ2-3 and V is TRBV19; TRBD2 matches at 16 bases. The J segment lost 1 base and the V segment lost 7 bases, leaving 8 bases of the junction unmatched. Germline V lookup: CDR1 LNHDA, CDR2 SQIVND (reference sequence). The CDR3 is 18 amino acids. The CDR3 nucleotides read TGTGCCAGTACCCAGGGACTAGCGGGAGGGCTGGGCACAGATACGCAGTATTTT. Translation gives CASTQGLAGGLGTDTQYF.

The genes are TRBV28 and TRBJ2-5; D is possibly TRBD1 (6 bases). Germline assignment: CDR1 MDHEN and CDR2 SYDVKM. V gave up 5 bases and J gave up 0 bases, with 16 bases separating them. The CDR3 is 16 residues long. Here the CDR3 DNA reads TGTGCCAGCAGTGACGACTTTGGGGGCCACCAAGAGACCCAGTACTTC. Amino acid sequence: CASSDDFGGHQETQYF.

This chain links TRBV6-1 with TRBJ2-3; 9 bases line up with TRBD2. The germline V gene has CDR1 MNHNS and CDR2 SASEGT. This CDR3 region has 17 residues. The junction had 8 bases not matched to a gene; V was cut back by 4 bases and J by 0 bases. The CDR3 coding sequence is TGTGCCAGCAGTGTTCGACTAGCGGCGTCTAGCACAGATACGCAGTATTTT. Its translation: CASSVRLAASSTDTQYF.

The chain carries TRBV30 and TRBJ1-3, with D possibly matching TRBD1 (5 bases). Germline CDR1 and CDR2: GTSNPN and SVGIG (reference sequence). This CDR3 region has 15 residues. The V end lost 2 bases, the J end lost 0 bases, and 11 bases lay between the germline ends. The DNA for the CDR3 is TGTGCCTGGAGTAGGGGCACGAGCTCTGGAAACACCATATATTTT. It yields the protein CAWSRGTSSGNTIYF. The entire variable domain, with the rest obtained from reference TRBV30 and TRBJ1-3, is as follows: SQTIHQWPATLVQPVGSPLSLECTVEGTSNPNLYWYRQAAGRGLQLLFYSVGIGQISSEVPQNLSASRPQDRQFILSSKKLLLSDSGFYLCAWSRGTSSGNTIYFGEGSWLTVV.

The genes are TRBV5-6 and TRBJ2-2, with 9 bases lining up with TRBD1. This CDR3 contains 15 residues. V shed 4 bases, J shed 8 bases, and the junction held 9 bases outside the gene matches. Germline V gene lookup returns CDR1 SGHDT and CDR2 YYEEEE. The CDR3 DNA reads as TGTGCCAGCAGCCTAGGGACAGGGAAGGTAGGGGAGCTGTTTTTT. Translating it yields CASSLGTGKVGELFF. The full variable domain, rest sourced from reference TRBV5-6 and TRBJ2-2, is DAGVTQSPTHLIKTRGQQVTLRCSPKSGHDTVSWYQQALGQGPQFIFQYYEEEERQRGNFPDRFSGHQFPNYSSELNVNALLLGDSALYLCASSLGTGKVGELFFGEGSRLTVL.

This clone was recorded once. Germline is not matched at one junction end, which may reflect a read error. V and J are TRBV11-3 and TRBJ2-5, with 11 bases aligning to TRBD2. CDR3 size: 15 residues. The germline V gene has CDR1 SGHNT and CDR2 YENEEA. CDR3 protein: CASSSGTSGPEIQYF. The CDR3 nucleotides are TGTGCCAGCAGCTCCGGGACTAGCGGACCCGAGATCCAGTACTTC.

V usage is TRBV19 and J usage is TRBJ2-5, with 12 bases aligning to TRBD2. This CDR3 region has 15 residues. In germline, CDR1 is LNHDA, CDR2 SQIVND (reference sequence). The V segment lost 9 bases and the J segment 4 bases; nucleotides outside the gene matches: 9. The CDR3 reads CASGSSGRGGETQYF. As DNA, the CDR3 is TGTGCCAGCGGATCTAGCGGGAGGGGGGGAGAGACCCAGTACTTC.

The gene calls are TRBV6-1 and TRBJ2-1; TRBD1 aligns across 9 bases. The CDR3 extends over 13 amino acids. V was clipped by 5 bases and J by 9 bases; unmatched bases: 5. CDR1 and CDR2 from the germline V gene are MNHNS and SASEGT. The CDR3 spells CASSLDRGAEQFF. Here the CDR3 DNA reads TGTGCCAGCAGTTTGGACAGGGGTGCTGAGCAGTTCTTC.

The V gene is TRBV9, the J gene TRBJ1-5; 9 positions match TRBD1. The ends lost 2 bases at V and 6 bases at J; junction bases unmatched: 6. CDR3 length: 15 residues. Germline V lookup: CDR1 SGDLS, CDR2 YYNGEE. The CDR3 sequence is CASSVTGGEGQPQHF. The CDR3 coding sequence is TGTGCCAGCAGCGTCACAGGGGGCGAAGGTCAGCCCCAGCATTTT.

The gene calls are TRBV30 and TRBJ2-1; TRBD2 matches at 8 bases. V was pared by 5 bases and J by 7 bases, with 10 bases of the junction left unmatched. Germline lookup yields CDR1 GTSNPN and CDR2 SVGIG (reference sequence). There are 14 residues in the CDR3. As DNA, the CDR3 is TGTGCCTGGCACGGGAGGGGGATTAGAAATGAGCAGTTCTTC. Translated: CAWHGRGIRNEQFF.

The chain carries TRBV6-1 and TRBJ2-2; TRBD1 might be the D (6 bases). The germline V gene encodes CDR1 MNHNS and CDR2 SASEGT. Deletions cut 7 bases from V and 6 bases from J, with 12 bases between. The CDR3 contains 13 residues. The CDR3 sequence is CASTTGFSGELFF. DNA for the CDR3: TGTGCCAGCACAACAGGGTTTTCCGGGGAGCTGTTTTTT.

V gene TRBV29-1 combines with J gene TRBJ1-1; tentative D call: TRBD1 (5 bases). Germline V gene sequence: CDR1 SQVTM, CDR2 ANQGSEA. Trimming removed 4 bases from V and 0 bases from J, with 12 bases in between. This CDR3 has 14 amino acids. The CDR3 spells CSVVYRTMNTEAFF. The CDR3 nucleotides read TGCAGCGTTGTTTACAGGACCATGAACACTGAAGCTTTCTTT.

J is TRBJ1-2 and V is TRBV30; weak D call: TRBD1 (5 bases). Trimming left V 3 bases short and J 6 bases short, with 17 bases between. The CDR3 contains 14 residues. CDR1 is GTSNPN and CDR2 is SVGIG in the germline V gene (reference sequence). CDR3 bases: TGTGCCTGGAGCCTGTACGGGGGGTGGGATGGCTACACCTTC. Translation: CAWSLYGGWDGYTF.